This T cell receptor (beta chain) is from a study of cytomegalovirus exposure and HLA in healthy donors (dated by TCRdb to 2017 to 2019). In terms of the full investigation: According to an earlier analysis of 587 of the donors, 150 million to 200 million T cells yielded 90 million to 140 million unique TCR beta sequences and about 300 Gb of sequence data. An early release that covered some 630 HLA-typed donors contained approximately 290 gigabases of sequencing data and around 85 million unique TCR sequences. Of the 350 to 400 genotyped donors, approximately 80% fell in the genetic ancestry cluster associated with self-reported Caucasian donors. The study aimed to test whether signatures of past pathogen exposure could be identified by cataloging public T cell receptors. Using immunosequencing, the study profiled T cell repertoires from 666 subjects and related those repertoires to cytomegalovirus serostatus. A separate validation cohort of over a hundred different subjects was used in addition to the roughly 720-subject first cohort. To predict cytomegalovirus infection status, the study brought together high-throughput TCR immunosequencing, statistical association of individual TCRs with disease status, and machine learning. To study patterns of TCR occurrence, a later analysis re-analyzed previously published TCR beta repertoires from around 700 donors and added high-resolution HLA genotyping. Rather than drawing on any new phenotypic data, the later analysis identified candidate immune exposures from TCR beta sequences and the way those sequences occurred across donors. An earlier analysis of about 620 of the donors applied high-throughput TCR beta sequencing to assess whether each TCR beta V gene segment acted as functional or pseudogenic. Alongside the repertoire data, information on donor age, sex, ethnicity and CMV serostatus was compiled. Genome-wide SNP genotypes for about 65% of the roughly 700 donors were used in a later genetic analysis, which treated that subset as a discovery cohort. All discovery cohort repertoires had been generated using a single sequencing platform. HLA typing covered class I and class II loci at four-digit resolution. Typing coverage differed by locus: A, B, C, DRB1 and DQB1 were typed in roughly 620-630 donors, DQA1 in about 550, DPA1 in 600 to 610, and DPB1 in 450 to 490. Five DR-DQ haplotypes were handled as single units for association and clustering, since linkage in the cohort was strong. Across 300 to 400 genotyped donors of the cohort, an average of 235,054 unique TCR beta nucleotide sequences per donor were sequenced, and roughly 20% of those sequences were non-productive. Points the paper makes about the study in general: Broadly in line with IMGT annotations, most TCR beta V segments showed up in productive rearrangements about 90% or about 30% of the time in an earlier analysis of 587 of the donors. The classifier was reported to diagnose cytomegalovirus status with high specificity and sensitivity in both the original and validation cohorts. The authors suggested that the approach could potentially be generalized to other disease states and immunological phenotypes. According to a later analysis, most CMV-associated TCR beta chains appeared to be HLA-restricted, and the HLA associations seemed to be driven largely by CMV exposure. The 87-base-pair reads could not distinguish some IMGT-functional V segments, including TRBV6-2 and TRBV6-3, so those segments were excluded. The sequencing pipeline was judged likely to have produced a cluster of highly shared sequence variants as a technical artifact. While some public TCRs were present in many individuals, most TCR sequences turned up only very rarely across donors. The cohort was sequenced for TCR beta chains only, and without alpha or paired-chain data the features that could be detected were limited. Sequencing depth was assumed to be roughly uniform across donors in the presence/absence analyses, though that assumption may not hold. A later analysis reported that several top co-occurrence clusters appeared linked to parvovirus B19, influenza, CMV and Epstein-Barr virus. In a later analysis, HLA-associated TCR beta chains showed more clonal expansion and lower generation probabilities than non-associated chains that were equally common. Three of the identified cytomegalovirus-associated TCR beta chains were confirmed in vitro to be specific for cytomegalovirus antigens. CMV serostatus was the only immune exposure information available for the cohort. Strong co-occurrence of HLA alleles, especially DR and DQ, made assigning TCR associations to individual alleles difficult. At a false discovery rate of 0.05, a later analysis linked 15,000 to 20,000 TCR beta sequences to specific HLA alleles. Linkage disequilibrium might explain the correlated functional status among segregating V segments, but an unknown experimental factor could not be ruled out. Because counts were too low, seventeen rarely observed V segments, including chromosome 9 orphons, were excluded from the earlier analysis of fewer than 650 of the donors. A later genetic analysis reported fewer N-insertions in productive TCRs among donors in an Asian-associated ancestry cluster than the roughly 620-donor mean. HLA typing was unavailable for some donors at each locus, so association tests used only the typed subset. According to a later analysis, TCR association rates differed among HLA loci, with DRB1 alleles showing the most associated TCRs and HLA-C alleles showing the fewest. In the study, approximately 160 TCR beta chains were listed as associated with cytomegalovirus. A further reported finding was that TCR beta sequences accurately predicted the HLA-A and HLA-B alleles for most subjects in the first cohort. V-gene and J-gene trimming of TCR beta chains was associated with a missense DCLRE1C variant in a later genetic analysis, and the association was replicated in an independent cohort.

As concerns this clone: Its antigen remains unidentified. Qualities for individual bases were not recorded, and no much larger clone is one base off.

In the germline V gene, CDR1 corresponds to ENHRY and CDR2 to SYGVKD. The CDR3 holds 13 amino acids from the cysteine to the phenylalanine. Only the CDR3 DNA is retained, 39 bases long and in frame from the first base. V and J are truncated by 0 bases and 4 bases respectively, leaving an intervening sequence of 7 bases. The library was generated by the immunoSEQ multiplex PCR assay. For the multiplex PCR, a mixture combining 60 forward primers for TCR Vbeta segments and 13 reverse primers for TCR Jbeta segments was used. A multiplex PCR assay on genomic DNA amplified the CDR3 region of rearranged TCR beta genes. The Illumina HiSeq System was used to sequence the amplified TCR beta libraries as 87-base-pair reads. Turning to the authors' computational methods: In a later analysis, roughly 80 million unique TCR beta chains were counted across the 666 repertoires, and roughly 11 million of these chains were shared by at least two donors. Raw reads were error-corrected and collapsed into unique sequences with a nearest-neighbor algorithm that merged closely related sequences to remove PCR and sequencing errors. V, D and J gene segments were assigned by aligning CDR3 sequences to IMGT reference sequences. For a sequence to be retained, a match of at least six nucleotides to both a V gene segment and a J gene segment was required. A rearrangement was called productive if the CDR3 had no stop codons and remained in frame with V and J, and every other rearrangement was called non-productive. Following IMGT convention, CDR3 was defined as the stretch from the second conserved V-encoded cysteine up to the conserved J-encoded phenylalanine. The earlier analysis of about 610 of the donors excluded any sequence lacking an unambiguous match to a single V gene segment. In an earlier analysis of approximately 590 of the donors, a V segment was called functional when productive rearrangements were above 56.7%, and segregating when the standard deviation between donors exceeded 5%. To diagnose cytomegalovirus status from the catalog of TCR beta chain sequences, a statistical classification framework was built. V and J gene assignment, in a later analysis, came from comparing TCR nucleotide sequences with IMGT/GENE-DB human TR gene sequences. A later analysis assigned CDR3 sequences and most-parsimonious VDJ recombination scenarios with the TCRdist pipeline. A later analysis defined each TCR beta chain by its CDR3 amino acid sequence plus V-gene family, and excluded reads lacking a unique V-gene family. In a later analysis, a few hundred highly shared, low-generation-probability nucleotide sequences were removed to address suspected cross-contamination and a sequencing artifact. A later analysis calculated a clonal expansion index for each public chain from normalized within-repertoire ranks of inferred template counts. A later analysis computed generation probabilities with a VDJ recombination model fitted to out-of-frame rearrangements, and checked the results against IGoR. Hypergeometric tests were used in a later analysis to score TCR-TCR, TCR-HLA and TCR-CMV co-occurrence, with a repertoire-size bias correction applied to the TCR pairs. A later analysis estimated false discovery rates by permuting HLA or CMV assignments 20 times. In a later analysis, co-occurring TCRs were grouped with DBSCAN, and TCRdist sequence similarity was added when clustering was performed within HLA-allele-positive subsets. For co-occurrence clustering, repertoires with fewer than 30,000 or more than 120,000 public chains were excluded, along with a handful of repertoires with anomalous nucleotide sharing. The clones in this table, taken by TCRdb from immuneACCESS, are in-frame only. Not every clone is retained; where verified, under half of the shortfall comes from an unresolved V gene, and the cause of the rest is unknown. That table supplies the V and J calls and clone size; D and trimming were determined from the DNA. Within this sample are tens of thousands of clones, with about three quarters of them counted one time only. The ten largest make up 4.5% to 7% of the sample.

The cohort comprised fewer than 750 healthy bone marrow donors. At the time of sampling, all cohort members were nominally healthy, though unrecorded immune exposures were likely present. The donor was CMV seronegative and belonged to the group of 350 or so seronegative cohort members. Every donor gave a peripheral blood sample, and the peripheral blood mononuclear cells from that sample were used for TCR beta sequencing. Genomic DNA extraction from the blood cell samples was performed with the Qiagen DNeasy Blood Extraction Kit. Sequencing used PBMCs. The receptor was isolated from a female donor in good health and CMV-seronegative. The sequence joins TRBV10-3 to TRBJ2-7; a weak D assignment points to TRBD2 (6 bases agree). The DNA is as follows: TGTGCCATCAGTGAGTCGGGGGGATACGAGCAGTACTTC. The translation is CAISESGGYEQYF.